This T cell receptor beta chain was recorded in a study of breast tumors, draining lymph nodes, adjacent tissues. This clonotype has at least ten counts. Its antigen is not known. TCRdb processed the multiplex PCR reads anew with MiXCR; each CDR3 protein has one entry. There are 20,000 or so distinct CDR3 sequences in the sample; about 50% occur only once, and roughly 7.4% lies in the top ten. V was trimmed by 3 bases and J by 7 bases, leaving 9 bases between them. Germline V gene lookup returns CDR1 SNHLY and CDR2 FYNNEI. This CDR3 has 12 amino acids. Findings of the study overall: Data only fit, rather than demonstrated, lymph node origin of most tumor T cells. Findings are consistent with lymph node origin and intratumoral expansion of most tumor T cells.

The clonotype comes from a female donor with breast cancer. Some clones in this sample may be carry-over from other donors' samples. The sample taken for sequencing was breast tumor tissue. The V gene is TRBV2, the J gene TRBJ1-1, with D uncertain. The CDR3 DNA sequence: TGTGCCAGCAGTGACCCCCGCCGTGAAGCTTTCTTT. It codes for CASSDPRREAFF.